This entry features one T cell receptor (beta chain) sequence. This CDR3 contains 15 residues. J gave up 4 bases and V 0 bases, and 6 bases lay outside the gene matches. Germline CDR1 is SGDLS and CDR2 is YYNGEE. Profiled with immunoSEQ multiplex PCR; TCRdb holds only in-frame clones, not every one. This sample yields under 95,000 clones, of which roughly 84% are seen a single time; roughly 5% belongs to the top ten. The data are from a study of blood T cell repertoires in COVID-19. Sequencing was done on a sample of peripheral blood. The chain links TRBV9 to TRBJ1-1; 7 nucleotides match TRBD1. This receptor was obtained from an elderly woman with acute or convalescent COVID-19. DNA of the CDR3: TGTGCCAGCAGCGTAGAGGGGGCTTGGGGCACTGAAGCTTTCTTT. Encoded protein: CASSVEGAWGTEAFF.